The table lists the clone carrying this T cell receptor beta chain with a few counts. The sample is drawn from a study of blood T cell repertoires in COVID-19. Overall study: Italy, Spain and the United States were the sources of the convalescent and acute COVID-19 samples.

The Seattle patients joined while their infection was active and were tracked longitudinally afterward. Per the original data handling: Reference gene primer amplification yielded estimated nucleated cell counts. The repertoire was sequenced with immunoSEQ multiplex PCR; TCRdb's copy has only in-frame clones and lacks some. V, J and clone size are those of that table, while D and trimming were read from the DNA. The data show around 100,000 clones, with about 90% seen just once and 5.2% held by the top ten. Germline V lookup: CDR1 SGHDT, CDR2 YYEEEE. The CDR3 length is 15 residues. V was pared by 4 bases and J by 2 bases, with 13 bases between.

Sequences were obtained from peripheral blood. The chain uses TRBV5-6 and TRBJ1-5, with D perhaps matching TRBD1 (5 bases). This receptor was taken from a woman in her fifties or sixties with COVID-19, enrolled during active disease. This CDR3 reads CASSLDGGGNQPQHF. CDR3 DNA sequence: TGTGCCAGCAGCCTCGACGGAGGGGGCAATCAGCCCCAGCATTTT. Drawing the rest from reference TRBV5-6 and TRBJ1-5, the complete variable domain is DAGVTQSPTHLIKTRGQQVTLRCSPKSGHDTVSWYQQALGQGPQFIFQYYEEEERQRGNFPDRFSGHQFPNYSSELNVNALLLGDSALYLCASSLDGGGNQPQHFGDGTRLSIL.